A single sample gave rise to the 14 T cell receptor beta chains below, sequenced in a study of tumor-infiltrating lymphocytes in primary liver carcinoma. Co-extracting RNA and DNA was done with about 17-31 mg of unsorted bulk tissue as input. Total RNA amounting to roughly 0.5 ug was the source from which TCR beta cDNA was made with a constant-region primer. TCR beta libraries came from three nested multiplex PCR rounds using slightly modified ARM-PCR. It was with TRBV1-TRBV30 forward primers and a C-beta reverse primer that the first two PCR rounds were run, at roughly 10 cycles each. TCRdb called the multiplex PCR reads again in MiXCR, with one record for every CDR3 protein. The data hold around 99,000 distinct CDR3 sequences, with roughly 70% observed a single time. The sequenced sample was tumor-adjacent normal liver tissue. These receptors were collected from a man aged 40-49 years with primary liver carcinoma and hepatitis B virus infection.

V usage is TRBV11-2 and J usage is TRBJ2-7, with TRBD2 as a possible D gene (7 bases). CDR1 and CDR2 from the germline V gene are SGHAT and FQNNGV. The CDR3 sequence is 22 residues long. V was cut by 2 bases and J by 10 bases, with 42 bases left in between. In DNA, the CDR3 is TGTGCCAGCAGCTTAAGACCTAACAGAGAAGGACTAGGGGGAGAAACAAAGGTCGAACAGTACTTC. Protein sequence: CASSLRPNREGLGGETKVEQYF.

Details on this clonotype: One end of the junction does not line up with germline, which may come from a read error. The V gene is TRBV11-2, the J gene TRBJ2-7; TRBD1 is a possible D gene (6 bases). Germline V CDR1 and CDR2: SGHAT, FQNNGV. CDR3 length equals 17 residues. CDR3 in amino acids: CASSLDFGTPISYEHYF. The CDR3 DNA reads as TGTGCCAGCAGCTTAGACTTTGGGACACCCATCTCCTACGAGCATTACTTC.

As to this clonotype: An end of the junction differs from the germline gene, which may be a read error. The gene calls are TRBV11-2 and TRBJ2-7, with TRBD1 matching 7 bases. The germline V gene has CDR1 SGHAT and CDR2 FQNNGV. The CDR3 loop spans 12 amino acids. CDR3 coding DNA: TGTGCCAGCCAGGGGGTGGAGGACGAGCAGTACTTT. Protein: CASQGVEDEQYF.

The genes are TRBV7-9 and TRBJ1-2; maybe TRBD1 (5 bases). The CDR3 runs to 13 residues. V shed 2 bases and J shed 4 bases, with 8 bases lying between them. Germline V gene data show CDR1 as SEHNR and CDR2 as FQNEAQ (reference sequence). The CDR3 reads CASSLRGGYGYTF. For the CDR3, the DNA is TGTGCCAGCAGCTTAAGGGGCGGCTATGGCTACACCTTC.

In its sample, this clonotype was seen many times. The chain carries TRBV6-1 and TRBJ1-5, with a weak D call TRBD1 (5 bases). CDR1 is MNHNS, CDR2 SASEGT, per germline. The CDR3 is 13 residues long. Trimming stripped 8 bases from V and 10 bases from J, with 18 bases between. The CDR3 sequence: CASCDTGDVPQHF. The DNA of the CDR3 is TGTGCCAGCTGCGATACAGGTGATGTCCCCCAGCATTTT.

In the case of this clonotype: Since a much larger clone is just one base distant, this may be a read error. The CDR3 here is CASSPWGPPRYNVQFF. CDR3 nucleotides: TGTGCCAGCAGTCCCTGGGGTCCCCCCCGCTACAATGTGCAGTTCTTC. The chain couples TRBV6-1 to TRBJ2-1; D is uncertain. Germline V gene lookup returns CDR1 MNHNS and CDR2 SASEGT. CDR3 size: 16 residues.

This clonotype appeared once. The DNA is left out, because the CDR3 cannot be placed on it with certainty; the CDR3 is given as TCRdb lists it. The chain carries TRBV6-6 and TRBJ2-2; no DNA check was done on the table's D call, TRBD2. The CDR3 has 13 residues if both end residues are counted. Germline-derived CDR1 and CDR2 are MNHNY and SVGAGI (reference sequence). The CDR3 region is CASWAEGTGELPF.

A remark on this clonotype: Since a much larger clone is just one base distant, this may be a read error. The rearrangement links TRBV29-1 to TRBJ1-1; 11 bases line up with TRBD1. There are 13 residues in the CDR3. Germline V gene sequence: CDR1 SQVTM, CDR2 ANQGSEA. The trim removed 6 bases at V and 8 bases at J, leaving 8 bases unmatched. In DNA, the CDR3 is TGCAGCGTCGGGACAGGGGGTAAGGGAGAAGCTTTCTTT. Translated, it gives CSVGTGGKGEAFF.

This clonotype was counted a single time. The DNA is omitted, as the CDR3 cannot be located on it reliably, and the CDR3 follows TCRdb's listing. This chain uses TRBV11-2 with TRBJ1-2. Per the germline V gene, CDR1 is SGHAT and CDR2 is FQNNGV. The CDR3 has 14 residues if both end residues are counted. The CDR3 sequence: CAGSLGGAHYSCTF.

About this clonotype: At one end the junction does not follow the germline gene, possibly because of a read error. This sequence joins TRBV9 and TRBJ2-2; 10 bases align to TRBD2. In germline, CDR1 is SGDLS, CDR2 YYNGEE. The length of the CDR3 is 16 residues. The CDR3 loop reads CASSVGLAGDTRELFF. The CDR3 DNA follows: TGTGCCAGCAGCGTAGGGCTAGCGGGAGACACCCGGGAGCTGTTTTTT.

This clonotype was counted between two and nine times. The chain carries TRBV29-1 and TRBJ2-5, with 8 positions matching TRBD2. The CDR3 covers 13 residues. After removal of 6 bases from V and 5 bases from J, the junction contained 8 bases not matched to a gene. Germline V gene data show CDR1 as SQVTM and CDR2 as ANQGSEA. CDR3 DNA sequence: TGCAGCGTGAGAGCGGGAGCTTGGGAGACCCAGTACTTC. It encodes CSVRAGAWETQYF.

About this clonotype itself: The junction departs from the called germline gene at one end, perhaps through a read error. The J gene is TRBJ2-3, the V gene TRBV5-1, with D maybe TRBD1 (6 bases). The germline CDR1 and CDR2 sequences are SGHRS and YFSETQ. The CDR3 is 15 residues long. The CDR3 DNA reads TGCGCCCGCAGCTTGGTGACAGGACACACAGATACGCAGTATTTT. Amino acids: CARSLVTGHTDTQYF.

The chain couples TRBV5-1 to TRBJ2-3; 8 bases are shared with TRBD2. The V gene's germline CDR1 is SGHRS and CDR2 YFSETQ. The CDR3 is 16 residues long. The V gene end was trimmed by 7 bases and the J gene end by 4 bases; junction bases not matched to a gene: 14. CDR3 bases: TGCGCCAGCTCGCCAAATAGCGGGACCCTAGCAGATACGCAGTATTTT. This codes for CASSPNSGTLADTQYF.

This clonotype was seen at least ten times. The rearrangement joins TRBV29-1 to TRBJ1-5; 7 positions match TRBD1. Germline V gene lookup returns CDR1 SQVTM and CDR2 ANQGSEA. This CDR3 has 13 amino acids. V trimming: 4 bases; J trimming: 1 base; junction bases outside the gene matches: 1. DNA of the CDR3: TGCAGCGTTGCAGGGGGAAGCAATCAGCCCCAGCATTTT. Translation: CSVAGGSNQPQHF.